A selection of T cell receptor beta chains follows, all from one sample in a study of T cells in Graves' hyperthyroidism and ophthalmopathy. MiXCR was run by TCRdb on the multiplex PCR reads, yielding one entry per CDR3 protein. Of around 210,000 distinct CDR3 sequences listed, about 15% are singletons. Source material: blood. Receptors were obtained from a woman in her 50s with Graves' hyperthyroidism. CDR3s include the opening cysteine and the closing phenylalanine or tryptophan. Fields, in order: clone size, J gene, V gene, D gene, CDR3 DNA, CDR3 protein. A D gene is named only where the DNA matches it firmly. Rows give clone size only sometimes, using once, few, many, or a class for an expanded clone.

clone size: many
J gene: TRBJ1-5
V gene: TRBV20-1
D gene: .
CDR3 DNA: TGCAGTGCACTGCTGGACGGAAAAAATCAGCCCCAGCATTTT
CDR3 protein: CSALLDGKNQPQHF

clone size: many
J gene: TRBJ2-7
V gene: TRBV28
D gene: TRBD1
CDR3 DNA: TGTGCCAGCACCGGCGCCGGGACAGGCACCTACGAGCAGTACTTC
CDR3 protein: CASTGAGTGTYEQYF

clone size: many
J gene: TRBJ1-1
V gene: TRBV5-1
D gene: .
CDR3 DNA: TGCGCCAGTAGGGACGGCTGGAACACTGAAGCTTTCTTT
CDR3 protein: CASRDGWNTEAFF

clone size: .
J gene: TRBJ2-2
V gene: TRBV28
D gene: TRBD1
CDR3 DNA: TGTGCCAGCTTAATCTACAGGGGAGAAGTGCCCGGGGAGCTGTTTTTT
CDR3 protein: CASLIYRGEVPGELFF

clone size: many
J gene: TRBJ2-7
V gene: TRBV5-6
D gene: TRBD2
CDR3 DNA: TGTGCCAGCAGGGAACTAGCGGAGGGGGAGTCCTACGAGCAGTACTTC
CDR3 protein: CASRELAEGESYEQYF

clone size: many
J gene: TRBJ2-1
V gene: TRBV20-1
D gene: TRBD2
CDR3 DNA: TGCAGTGCTAGATCCCCTAGCGGGAGAGGGTATGAGCAGTTCTTC
CDR3 protein: CSARSPSGRGYEQFF

clone size: many
J gene: TRBJ2-7
V gene: TRBV27
D gene: .
CDR3 DNA: TGTGCCAGCGGGAGGGCGCAGGGGGCATCGTGGGAGCAGTACTTC
CDR3 protein: CASGRAQGASWEQYF

clone size: few
J gene: TRBJ2-1
V gene: TRBV19
D gene: TRBD2
CDR3 DNA: TGTGCCAGTAGTATAGGACTAGCGGGAGGGGAGAATGAGCAGTCCTTC
CDR3 protein: CASSIGLAGGENEQSF

clone size: many
J gene: TRBJ1-5
V gene: TRBV3-1
D gene: .
CDR3 DNA: TGTGCCAGCAGCCAACGAGATCAGCCCCAGCATTTT
CDR3 protein: CASSQRDQPQHF

clone size: .
J gene: TRBJ2-1
V gene: TRBV28
D gene: .
CDR3 DNA: TGTGCCAGCAGGGTCGGGGGATTCTACAATGAGCAGTTCTTC
CDR3 protein: CASRVGGFYNEQFF

clone size: .
J gene: TRBJ1-5
V gene: TRBV30
D gene: TRBD1
CDR3 DNA: TGTGCCTGGAGTGTAGGGACAGGGGATCAGCCCCAGCATTTT
CDR3 protein: CAWSVGTGDQPQHF

clone size: many
J gene: TRBJ2-7
V gene: TRBV13
D gene: .
CDR3 DNA: TGTGCCAGCAGCCAGACCAATTCCTACGAGCAGTACTTC
CDR3 protein: CASSQTNSYEQYF

clone size: .
J gene: TRBJ2-6
V gene: TRBV29-1
D gene: .
CDR3 DNA: TGCAGCGTTGACACCAACCCTGGGGCCAACGTCCTGACTTTC
CDR3 protein: CSVDTNPGANVLTF

clone size: .
J gene: TRBJ1-1
V gene: TRBV5-1
D gene: .
CDR3 DNA: TGCGCCAGCAGCCCCGGGACAATGAACACTGAAGCTTTCTTT
CDR3 protein: CASSPGTMNTEAFF

clone size: few
J gene: TRBJ2-5
V gene: TRBV5-1
D gene: TRBD2
CDR3 DNA: TGCGCCAGCAGCTTAGAGACTAGCGGGAGGGTTGGAGAGACCCAGTACTTC
CDR3 protein: CASSLETSGRVGETQYF

clone size: many
J gene: TRBJ2-3
V gene: TRBV5-1
D gene: .
CDR3 DNA: TGCGCCAGCAGCCAAGGTGCAGGCTTCACAGATACGCAGTATTTT
CDR3 protein: CASSQGAGFTDTQYF

clone size: many
J gene: TRBJ2-7
V gene: TRBV28
D gene: .
CDR3 DNA: TGTGCCAGCAGTCCCGTGGGCACGCGCGAGCAGTACTTC
CDR3 protein: CASSPVGTREQYF

clone size: many
J gene: TRBJ2-5
V gene: TRBV12-3/TRBV12-4
D gene: .
CDR3 DNA: TGTGCCAGCAGTATCAGGGGCCCGGGCGCCCAGTACTTC
CDR3 protein: CASSIRGPGAQYF

clone size: few
J gene: TRBJ1-4
V gene: TRBV14
D gene: TRBD1
CDR3 DNA: TGTGCCAGCAGCCGAATGGGACAGGGGTTCGGAAAACTGTTTTTT
CDR3 protein: CASSRMGQGFGKLFF

clone size: few
J gene: TRBJ1-1
V gene: TRBV18
D gene: .
CDR3 DNA: TGTGCCAGCTCACCCCTCGAGGGGAACACTGAAGCTTTCTTT
CDR3 protein: CASSPLEGNTEAFF

clone size: many
J gene: TRBJ2-3
V gene: TRBV5-1
D gene: TRBD2
CDR3 DNA: TGCGCCAGCAGCACCGGACTGAGCGGGGGTACAGATACGCAGTATTTT
CDR3 protein: CASSTGLSGGTDTQYF

clone size: .
J gene: TRBJ2-1
V gene: TRBV7-3
D gene: .
CDR3 DNA: TGTGCCAGCAGCTTGTCCGCTACCTCGGGCAATGAGCAGTTCTTC
CDR3 protein: CASSLSATSGNEQFF

clone size: few
J gene: TRBJ2-2
V gene: TRBV11-2
D gene: .
CDR3 DNA: TGTGCCAGTCAAGACTACCCGAACACCGGGGAGCTGTTTTTT
CDR3 protein: CASQDYPNTGELFF

clone size: once
J gene: TRBJ2-1
V gene: TRBV29-1
D gene: .
CDR3 DNA: TGCAGCGTTGAGGCGATGATCGGTAGCGGATTCTTC
CDR3 protein: CSVEAMIGSGFF

clone size: many
J gene: TRBJ2-3
V gene: TRBV27
D gene: TRBD2
CDR3 DNA: TGTGCCAGCACCTATTCCGGGACTAGCAGACCAGATACGCAGTATTTT
CDR3 protein: CASTYSGTSRPDTQYF

clone size: few
J gene: TRBJ2-1
V gene: TRBV19
D gene: .
CDR3 DNA: TGTGCCAGTAGTATAGATGAACGGCCGTCCTACAATGAGCAGTTCTTC
CDR3 protein: CASSIDERPSYNEQFF

clone size: many
J gene: TRBJ2-3
V gene: TRBV27
D gene: TRBD2
CDR3 DNA: TGTGCCAGCAGTTTAAGTATGACCGGGGGGACTACGCAGTATTTT
CDR3 protein: CASSLSMTGGTTQYF

clone size: .
J gene: TRBJ1-2
V gene: TRBV19
D gene: .
CDR3 DNA: TGTGCCAGTAGTATTTCATCGCTCCGTAGGGGTTCCGCCTATGGCTACACCTTC
CDR3 protein: CASSISSLRRGSAYGYTF

clone size: few
J gene: TRBJ1-5
V gene: TRBV7-9
D gene: TRBD1
CDR3 DNA: TGTGCCAAAGGACAGGGGGCAGTAGGTCGGAATCAGCCCCAGCATTTT
CDR3 protein: CAKGQGAVGRNQPQHF

clone size: .
J gene: TRBJ2-2
V gene: TRBV19
D gene: .
CDR3 DNA: TGTGCCAGTCTCTGGCGGAACACCGGGGAGCTGTTTTTT
CDR3 protein: CASLWRNTGELFF

clone size: .
J gene: TRBJ1-2
V gene: TRBV15
D gene: .
CDR3 DNA: TGTGCCACCAGCACGGACCCATCTGGGGGCTACACCTTC
CDR3 protein: CATSTDPSGGYTF

clone size: many
J gene: TRBJ2-7
V gene: TRBV10-3
D gene: TRBD2
CDR3 DNA: TGTGCCATCAGTGAGCTCGCGTGGGAGGGCCGACCGGACGAGCAGTACTTC
CDR3 protein: CAISELAWEGRPDEQYF

clone size: many
J gene: TRBJ1-1
V gene: TRBV2
D gene: .
CDR3 DNA: TGTGCCAGCAGTCGGGACATCAACACTGAAGCTTTCTTT
CDR3 protein: CASSRDINTEAFF

clone size: few
J gene: TRBJ2-2
V gene: TRBV5-1
D gene: .
CDR3 DNA: TGCGCCAGCAGCTTGCCCACCACCGGGGAGCTGTTTTTT
CDR3 protein: CASSLPTTGELFF

clone size: many
J gene: TRBJ2-7
V gene: TRBV29-1
D gene: .
CDR3 DNA: TGCAGCGTTAGGGGACAAATCTCCTACGAGCAGTACTTC
CDR3 protein: CSVRGQISYEQYF

clone size: .
J gene: TRBJ1-3
V gene: TRBV2
D gene: .
CDR3 DNA: TGTGCCAGCAGTGAAAACAGGGTAGGAAACACCATATATTTT
CDR3 protein: CASSENRVGNTIYF

clone size: many
J gene: TRBJ2-3
V gene: TRBV25-1
D gene: TRBD2
CDR3 DNA: TGTGCCAGCAGTGATACGGCTAGCGGCAGCACAGATACGCAGTATTTT
CDR3 protein: CASSDTASGSTDTQYF

clone size: .
J gene: TRBJ2-7
V gene: TRBV19
D gene: TRBD1
CDR3 DNA: TGTGCCAGTAGTATAGCGCCGGGACAGCCCTACGAGCAGTACTTC
CDR3 protein: CASSIAPGQPYEQYF

clone size: many
J gene: TRBJ1-1
V gene: TRBV19
D gene: .
CDR3 DNA: TGTGCCAGTAGTATCGCGCAGGGAGGTACTGAAGCTTTCTTT
CDR3 protein: CASSIAQGGTEAFF

clone size: many
J gene: TRBJ2-5
V gene: TRBV7-9
D gene: TRBD2
CDR3 DNA: TGTGCCAGCAGCCCCCTCGGGCTAGCGGGAGTGTCGACCCAGTACTTC
CDR3 protein: CASSPLGLAGVSTQYF

clone size: few
J gene: TRBJ1-3
V gene: TRBV6-1
D gene: .
CDR3 DNA: TGTGCCAGCAGCGGGACGGCGGGGGAAGGAAACACCATATATTTT
CDR3 protein: CASSGTAGEGNTIYF

clone size: many
J gene: TRBJ1-4
V gene: TRBV2
D gene: TRBD1
CDR3 DNA: TGTGCCAGCAGTGACCTTAGGACAGGGGGCCTCACATTAACTAATGAAAAACTGTTTTTT
CDR3 protein: CASSDLRTGGLTLTNEKLFF

clone size: few
J gene: TRBJ2-2
V gene: TRBV4-2
D gene: TRBD2
CDR3 DNA: TGTGCCAGCAGCTCAAGGGGCGGCGGGAGAGTCGGAGGTCCCGGGGAGCTGTTTTTT
CDR3 protein: CASSSRGGGRVGGPGELFF

clone size: .
J gene: TRBJ2-3
V gene: TRBV27
D gene: .
CDR3 DNA: TGTGCCAGCAGTTTTAGTAGCGGCACAGATACGCAGTATTTT
CDR3 protein: CASSFSSGTDTQYF

clone size: many
J gene: TRBJ2-7
V gene: TRBV11-3
D gene: .
CDR3 DNA: TGTGCCAGCAGCTCACCTATTAGAGGTAGGGTCTCCTACGAGCAGTACTTC
CDR3 protein: CASSSPIRGRVSYEQYF

clone size: few
J gene: TRBJ1-2
V gene: TRBV19
D gene: .
CDR3 DNA: TGTGCCATTGTTGATCCCAAGTGGGGCTACACCTTC
CDR3 protein: CAIVDPKWGYTF

clone size: many
J gene: TRBJ1-6
V gene: TRBV12-3/TRBV12-4
D gene: .
CDR3 DNA: TGTGCCAGCACCACGTGGGCGGGAAATTCACCCCTCCACTTT
CDR3 protein: CASTTWAGNSPLHF

clone size: few
J gene: TRBJ1-4
V gene: TRBV9
D gene: .
CDR3 DNA: TGTGCCAGCAGCGCGGGACCGAGTAATGAAAAACTGTTTTTT
CDR3 protein: CASSAGPSNEKLFF

clone size: .
J gene: TRBJ2-3
V gene: TRBV18
D gene: .
CDR3 DNA: TGTGCCAGCTCACCAGTGGACAGTAGCACAGATACGCAGTATTTT
CDR3 protein: CASSPVDSSTDTQYF

clone size: many
J gene: TRBJ2-5
V gene: TRBV27
D gene: .
CDR3 DNA: TGTGCCAGGGCCGCAAACAAAACTAGTAAAGAGACCCAGTACTTC
CDR3 protein: CARAANKTSKETQYF

clone size: .
J gene: TRBJ1-4
V gene: TRBV4-1
D gene: TRBD1
CDR3 DNA: TGCGCCAGCAGCCAGACTACCGGGACAGTCAAAAATGAAAAACTGTTTTTT
CDR3 protein: CASSQTTGTVKNEKLFF

clone size: many
J gene: TRBJ2-1
V gene: TRBV9
D gene: TRBD2
CDR3 DNA: TGTGCCAGCAGCACCCGGACTAGCGGGAGCAAAGGAATATACAATGAGCAGTTCTTC
CDR3 protein: CASSTRTSGSKGIYNEQFF

clone size: few
J gene: TRBJ1-2
V gene: TRBV20-1
D gene: .
CDR3 DNA: TGCAGTGCTAGAGATGACAGTAACTATGGCTACACCTTC
CDR3 protein: CSARDDSNYGYTF

clone size: .
J gene: TRBJ2-7
V gene: TRBV10-1
D gene: .
CDR3 DNA: TGCGCCAGCAGTGAGACAGGCGGGTCGAGCTCCTACGAGCAGTACTTC
CDR3 protein: CASSETGGSSSYEQYF

clone size: many
J gene: TRBJ2-7
V gene: TRBV13
D gene: .
CDR3 DNA: TGTGCCAGCAGCTCCCTAGGGGTCCTCACGAGGGAGCAGTACTTC
CDR3 protein: CASSSLGVLTREQYF

clone size: many
J gene: TRBJ1-5
V gene: TRBV12-3/TRBV12-4
D gene: .
CDR3 DNA: TGTGCCAGCACCTGGGACAGCAATCAGCCCCAGCATTTT
CDR3 protein: CASTWDSNQPQHF